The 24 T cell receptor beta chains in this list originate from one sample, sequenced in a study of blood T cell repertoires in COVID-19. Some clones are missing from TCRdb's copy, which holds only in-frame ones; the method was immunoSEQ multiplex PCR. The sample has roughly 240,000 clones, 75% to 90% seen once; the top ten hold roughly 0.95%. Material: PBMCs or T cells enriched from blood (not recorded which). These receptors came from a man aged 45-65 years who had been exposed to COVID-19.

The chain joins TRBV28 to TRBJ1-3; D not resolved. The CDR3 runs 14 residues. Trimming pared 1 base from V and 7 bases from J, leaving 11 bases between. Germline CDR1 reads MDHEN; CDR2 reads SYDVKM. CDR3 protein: CASSLLSGENTIYF. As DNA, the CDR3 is TGTGCCAGCAGTTTATTGAGTGGGGAGAACACCATATATTTT.

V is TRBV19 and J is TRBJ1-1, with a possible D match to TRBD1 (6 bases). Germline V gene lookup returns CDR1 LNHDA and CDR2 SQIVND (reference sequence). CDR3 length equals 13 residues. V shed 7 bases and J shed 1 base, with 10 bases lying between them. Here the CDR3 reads CASKKGQNTEAFF. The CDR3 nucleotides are TGTGCCAGTAAGAAGGGACAGAACACTGAAGCTTTCTTT.

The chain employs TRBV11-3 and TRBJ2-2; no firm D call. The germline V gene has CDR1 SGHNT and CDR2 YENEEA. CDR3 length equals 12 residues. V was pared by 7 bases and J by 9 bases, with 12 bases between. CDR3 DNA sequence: TGTGCCAGCACCCCCCTAAACCGGGAGCTGTTTTTT. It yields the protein CASTPLNRELFF.

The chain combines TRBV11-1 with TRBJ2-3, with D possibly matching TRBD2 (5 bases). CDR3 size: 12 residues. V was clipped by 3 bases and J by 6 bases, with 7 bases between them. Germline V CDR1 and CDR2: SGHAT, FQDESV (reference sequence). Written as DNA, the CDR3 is TGTGCCAGCAGCTTTAGCGAGGATACGCAGTATTTT. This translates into CASSFSEDTQYF.

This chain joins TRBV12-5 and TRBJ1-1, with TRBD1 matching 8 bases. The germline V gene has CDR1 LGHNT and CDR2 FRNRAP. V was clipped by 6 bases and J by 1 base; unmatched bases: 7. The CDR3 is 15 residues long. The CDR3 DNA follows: TGTGCTAGTGGGCCACTGACAGGGGCGAACACTGAAGCTTTCTTT. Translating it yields CASGPLTGANTEAFF.

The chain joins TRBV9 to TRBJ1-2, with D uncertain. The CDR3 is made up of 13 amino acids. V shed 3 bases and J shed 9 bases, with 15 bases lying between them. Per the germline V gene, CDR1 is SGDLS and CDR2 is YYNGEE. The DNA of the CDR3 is TGTGCCAGCAGCGGAGGAGGTTACGGAAGCTACACCTTC. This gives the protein CASSGGGYGSYTF.

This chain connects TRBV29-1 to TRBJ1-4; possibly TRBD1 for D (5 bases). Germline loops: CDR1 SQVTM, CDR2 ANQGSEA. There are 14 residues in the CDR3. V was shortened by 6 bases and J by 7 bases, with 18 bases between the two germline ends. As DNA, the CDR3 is TGCAGCGTCGGGACTTTCGGGTCAAGTGAAAAACTGTTTTTT. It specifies CSVGTFGSSEKLFF.

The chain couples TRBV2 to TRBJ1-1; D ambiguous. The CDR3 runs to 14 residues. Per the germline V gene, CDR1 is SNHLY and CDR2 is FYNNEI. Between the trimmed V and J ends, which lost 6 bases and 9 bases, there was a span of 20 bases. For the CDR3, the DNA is TGTGCCAGCAGGAGCGACGGTGAAGTCGAAAAAGCTTTCTTT. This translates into CASRSDGEVEKAFF.

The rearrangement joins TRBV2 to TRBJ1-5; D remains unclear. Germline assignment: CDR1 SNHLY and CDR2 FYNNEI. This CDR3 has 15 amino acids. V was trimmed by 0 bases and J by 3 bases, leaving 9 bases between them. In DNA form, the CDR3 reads TGTGCCAGCAGTGAAGCATACGGGATCAATCAGCCCCAGCATTTT. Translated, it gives CASSEAYGINQPQHF.

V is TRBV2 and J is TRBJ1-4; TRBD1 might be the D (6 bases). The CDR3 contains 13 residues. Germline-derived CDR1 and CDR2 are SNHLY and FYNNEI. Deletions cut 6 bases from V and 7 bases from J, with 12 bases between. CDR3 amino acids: CASRRGYGEKLFF. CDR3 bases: TGTGCCAGCAGGAGGGGGTACGGTGAAAAACTGTTTTTT.

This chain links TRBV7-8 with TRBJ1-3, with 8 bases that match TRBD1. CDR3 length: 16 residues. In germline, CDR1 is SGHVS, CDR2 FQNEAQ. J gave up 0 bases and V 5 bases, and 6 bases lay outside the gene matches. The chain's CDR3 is CASSGTGNPSGNTIYF. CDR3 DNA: TGTGCCAGCAGCGGGACAGGCAATCCCTCTGGAAACACCATATATTTT.

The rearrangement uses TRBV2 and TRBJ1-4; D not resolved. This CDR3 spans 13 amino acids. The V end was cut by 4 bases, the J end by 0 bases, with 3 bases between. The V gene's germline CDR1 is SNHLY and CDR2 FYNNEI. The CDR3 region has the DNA TGTGCCAGCAGTGGAGCAACTAATGAAAAACTGTTTTTT. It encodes CASSGATNEKLFF.

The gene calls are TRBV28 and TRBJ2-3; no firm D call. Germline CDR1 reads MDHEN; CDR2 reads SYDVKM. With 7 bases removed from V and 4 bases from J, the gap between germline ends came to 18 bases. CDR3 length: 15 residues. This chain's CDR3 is CASTPAWVGPDTQYF. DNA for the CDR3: TGTGCCAGCACTCCGGCGTGGGTGGGCCCAGATACGCAGTATTTT.

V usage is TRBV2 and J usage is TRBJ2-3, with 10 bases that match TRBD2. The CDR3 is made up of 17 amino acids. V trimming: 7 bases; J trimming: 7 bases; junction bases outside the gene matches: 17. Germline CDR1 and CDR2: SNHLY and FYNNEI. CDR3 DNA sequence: TGTGCCAGCAATCTAAGACTAGCGGGCGAGTTGAGGAATACGCAGTATTTT. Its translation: CASNLRLAGELRNTQYF.

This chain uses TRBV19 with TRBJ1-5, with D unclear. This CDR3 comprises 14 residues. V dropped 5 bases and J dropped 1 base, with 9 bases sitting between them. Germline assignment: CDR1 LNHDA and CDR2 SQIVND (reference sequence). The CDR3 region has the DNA TGTGCCAGTAGTGCCTGGCGGAGCAATCAGCCCCAGCATTTT. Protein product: CASSAWRSNQPQHF.

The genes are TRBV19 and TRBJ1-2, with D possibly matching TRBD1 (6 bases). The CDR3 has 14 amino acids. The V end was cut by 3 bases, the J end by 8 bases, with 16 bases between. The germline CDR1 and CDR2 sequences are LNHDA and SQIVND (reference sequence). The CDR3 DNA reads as TGTGCCAGTAGTATCGTGGGGGCTTCAGGGGGCTACACCTTC. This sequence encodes CASSIVGASGGYTF.

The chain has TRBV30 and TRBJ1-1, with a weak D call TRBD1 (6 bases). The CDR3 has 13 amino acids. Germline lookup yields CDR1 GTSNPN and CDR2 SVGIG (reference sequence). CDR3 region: CAYSGGRVTEAFF. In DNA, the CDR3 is TGTGCTTACAGCGGGGGGCGGGTCACTGAAGCTTTCTTT.

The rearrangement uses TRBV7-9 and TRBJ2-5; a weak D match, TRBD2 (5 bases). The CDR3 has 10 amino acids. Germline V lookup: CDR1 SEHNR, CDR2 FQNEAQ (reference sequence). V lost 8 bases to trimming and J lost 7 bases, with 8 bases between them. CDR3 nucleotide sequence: TGTGCCAGCTCGGGGAGGACCCAGTACTTC. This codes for CASSGRTQYF.

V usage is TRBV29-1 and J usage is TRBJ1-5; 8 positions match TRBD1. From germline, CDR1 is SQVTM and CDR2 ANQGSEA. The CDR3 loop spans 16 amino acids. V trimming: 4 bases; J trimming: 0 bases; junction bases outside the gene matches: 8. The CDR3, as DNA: TGCAGCGTTGGACAGGGGTCGGCTGATAGCAATCAGCCCCAGCATTTT. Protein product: CSVGQGSADSNQPQHF. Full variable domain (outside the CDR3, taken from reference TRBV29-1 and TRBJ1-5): SAVISQKPSRDICQRGTSLTIQCQVDSQVTMMFWYRQQPGQSLTLIATANQGSEATYESGFVIDKFPISRPNLTFSTLTVSNMSPEDSSIYLCSVGQGSADSNQPQHFGDGTRLSIL.

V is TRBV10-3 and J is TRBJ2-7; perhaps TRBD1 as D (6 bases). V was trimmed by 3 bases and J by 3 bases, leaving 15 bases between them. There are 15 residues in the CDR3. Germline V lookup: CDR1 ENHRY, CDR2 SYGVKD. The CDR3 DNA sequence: TGTGCCATCAGTGAAGGGGTGGGCAGGGGCTACGAGCAGTACGTC. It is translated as CAISEGVGRGYEQYV.

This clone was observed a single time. The CDR3 loop reads CASSFGQGVGETQYF. CDR3 coding DNA: TGTGCCAGCAGCTTTGGTCAGGGCGTGGGAGAGACCCAGTACTTC. The chain combines TRBV7-6 with TRBJ2-5; TRBD1 is a possible D gene (5 bases). The CDR3 totals 15 residues. Germline CDR1 SGHVS, CDR2 FNYEAQ. The V end lost 3 bases, the J end lost 4 bases, and 15 bases lay between the germline ends.

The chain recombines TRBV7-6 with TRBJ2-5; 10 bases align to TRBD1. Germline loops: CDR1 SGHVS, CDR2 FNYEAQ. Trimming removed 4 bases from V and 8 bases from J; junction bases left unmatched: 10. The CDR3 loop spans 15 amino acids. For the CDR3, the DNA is TGTGCCAGCAGCTCTCCTGGGACAGGGGCCGGAACCCAGTACTTC. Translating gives CASSSPGTGAGTQYF.

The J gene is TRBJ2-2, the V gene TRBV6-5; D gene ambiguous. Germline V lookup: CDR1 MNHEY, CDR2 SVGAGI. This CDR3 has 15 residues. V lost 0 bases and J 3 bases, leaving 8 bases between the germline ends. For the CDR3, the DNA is TGTGCCAGCAGTTACTCGAACTCTTACACCGGGGAGCTGTTTTTT. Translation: CASSYSNSYTGELFF.

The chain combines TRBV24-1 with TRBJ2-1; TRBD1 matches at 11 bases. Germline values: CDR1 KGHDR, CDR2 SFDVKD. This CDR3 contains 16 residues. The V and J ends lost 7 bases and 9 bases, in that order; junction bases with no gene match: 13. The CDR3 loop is CATSDTGQGAGGEQFF. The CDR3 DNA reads TGTGCCACCAGCGATACTGGACAGGGGGCCGGAGGTGAGCAGTTCTTC.